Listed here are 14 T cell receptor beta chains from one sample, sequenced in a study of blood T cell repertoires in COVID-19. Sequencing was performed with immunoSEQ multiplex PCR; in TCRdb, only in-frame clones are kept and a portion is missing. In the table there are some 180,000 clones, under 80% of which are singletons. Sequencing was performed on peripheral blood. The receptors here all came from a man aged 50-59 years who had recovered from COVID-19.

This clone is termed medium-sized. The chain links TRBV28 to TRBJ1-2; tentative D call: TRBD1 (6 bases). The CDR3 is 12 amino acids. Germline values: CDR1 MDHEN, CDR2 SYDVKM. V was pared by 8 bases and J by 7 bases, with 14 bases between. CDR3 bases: TGTGCCAGCGGGAGGGAGACAGGTGGCTACACCTTC. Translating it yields CASGRETGGYTF.

The CDR3 here is CASSFSHGRGRNQPQHF. The CDR3, as DNA: TGTGCCAGCAGTTTCAGTCATGGCAGGGGGAGGAATCAGCCCCAGCATTTT. The V call is TRBV28, the J call TRBJ1-5, with 7 nucleotides matching TRBD1. Germline V gives CDR1 MDHEN, CDR2 SYDVKM. The CDR3 is 17 residues long. V lost 3 bases and J lost 4; bases outside the gene matches: 12.

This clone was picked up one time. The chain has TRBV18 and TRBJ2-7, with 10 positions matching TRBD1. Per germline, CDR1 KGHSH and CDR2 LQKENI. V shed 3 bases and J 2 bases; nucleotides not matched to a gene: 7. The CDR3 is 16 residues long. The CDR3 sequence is CASSPYGQGGAYEQYF. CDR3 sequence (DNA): TGTGCCAGCTCACCCTATGGACAGGGGGGAGCCTACGAGCAGTACTTC. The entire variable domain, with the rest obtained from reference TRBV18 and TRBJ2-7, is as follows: NAGVMQNPRHLVRRRGQEARLRCSPMKGHSHVYWYRQLPEEGLKFMVYLQKENIIDESGMPKERFSAEFPKEGPSILRIQQVVRGDSAAYFCASSPYGQGGAYEQYFGPGTRLTVT.

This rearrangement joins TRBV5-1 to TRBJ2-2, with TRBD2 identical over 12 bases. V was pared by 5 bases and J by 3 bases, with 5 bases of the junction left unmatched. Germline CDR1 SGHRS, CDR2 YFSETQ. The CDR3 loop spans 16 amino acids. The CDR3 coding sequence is TGCGCCAGCAGACGGACTAGCGGGACCTACACCGGGGAGCTGTTTTTT. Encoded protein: CASRRTSGTYTGELFF.

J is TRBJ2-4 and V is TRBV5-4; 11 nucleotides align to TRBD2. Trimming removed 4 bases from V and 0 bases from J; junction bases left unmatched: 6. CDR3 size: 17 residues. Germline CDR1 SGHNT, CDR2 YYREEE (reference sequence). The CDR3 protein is CASSAPLAGEAKNIQYF. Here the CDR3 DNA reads TGTGCCAGCAGCGCGCCACTAGCGGGAGAAGCCAAAAACATTCAGTACTTC.

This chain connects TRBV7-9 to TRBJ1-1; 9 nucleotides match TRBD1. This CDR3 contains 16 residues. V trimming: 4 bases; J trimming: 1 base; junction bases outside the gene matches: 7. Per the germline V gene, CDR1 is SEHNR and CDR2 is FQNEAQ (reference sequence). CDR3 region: CASSWPGQGTNTEAFF. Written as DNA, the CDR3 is TGTGCCAGCAGCTGGCCGGGACAGGGAACGAACACTGAAGCTTTCTTT. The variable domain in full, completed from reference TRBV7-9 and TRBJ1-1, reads DTGVSQNPRHKITKRGQNVTFRCDPISEHNRLYWYRQTLGQGPEFLTYFQNEAQLEKSRLLSDRFSAERPKGSFSTLEIQRTEQGDSAMYLCASSWPGQGTNTEAFFGQGTRLTVV.

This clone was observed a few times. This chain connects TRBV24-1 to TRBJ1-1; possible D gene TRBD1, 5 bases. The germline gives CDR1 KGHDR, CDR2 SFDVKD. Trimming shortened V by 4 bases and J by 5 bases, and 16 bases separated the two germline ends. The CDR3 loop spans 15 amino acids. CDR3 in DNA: TGTGCCACCAGTGACCTGGGCGGGGGTTGTACTGAAGCTTTCTTT. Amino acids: CATSDLGGGCTEAFF.

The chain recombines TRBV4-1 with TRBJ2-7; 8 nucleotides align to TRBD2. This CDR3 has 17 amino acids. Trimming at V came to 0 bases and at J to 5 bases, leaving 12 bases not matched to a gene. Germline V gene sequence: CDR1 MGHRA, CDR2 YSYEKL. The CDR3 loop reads CASSQEMPSGFFDEQYF. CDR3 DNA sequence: TGCGCCAGCAGCCAAGAAATGCCTAGCGGGTTTTTCGACGAGCAGTACTTC.

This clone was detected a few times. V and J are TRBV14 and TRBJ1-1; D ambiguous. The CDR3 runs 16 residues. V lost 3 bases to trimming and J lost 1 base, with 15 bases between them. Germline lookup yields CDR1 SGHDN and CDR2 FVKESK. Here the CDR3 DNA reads TGTGCCAGCAGCCACCTCCGGGGAGAGGGGAACACTGAAGCTTTCTTT. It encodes CASSHLRGEGNTEAFF.

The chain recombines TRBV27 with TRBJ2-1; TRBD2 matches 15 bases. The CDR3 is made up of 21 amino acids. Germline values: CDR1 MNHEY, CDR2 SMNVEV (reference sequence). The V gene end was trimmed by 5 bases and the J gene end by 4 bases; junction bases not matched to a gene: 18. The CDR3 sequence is CASSLILRPGTSGRFYNEQFF. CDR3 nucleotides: TGTGCCAGCAGTCTTATCCTTAGGCCAGGGACTAGCGGGAGGTTTTACAATGAGCAGTTCTTC.

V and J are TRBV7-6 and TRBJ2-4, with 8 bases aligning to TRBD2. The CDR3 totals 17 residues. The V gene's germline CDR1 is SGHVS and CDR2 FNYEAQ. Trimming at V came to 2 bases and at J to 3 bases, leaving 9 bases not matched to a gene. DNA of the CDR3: TGTGCCAGCAGCTTACAGCCTCCCACTAGCGGCAAAAACATTCAGTACTTC. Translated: CASSLQPPTSGKNIQYF.

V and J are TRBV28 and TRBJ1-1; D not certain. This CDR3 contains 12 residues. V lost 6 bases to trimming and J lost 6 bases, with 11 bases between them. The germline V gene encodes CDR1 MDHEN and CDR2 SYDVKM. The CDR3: CASSYIEAEAFF. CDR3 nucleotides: TGTGCCAGCAGCTATATAGAGGCTGAAGCTTTCTTT.

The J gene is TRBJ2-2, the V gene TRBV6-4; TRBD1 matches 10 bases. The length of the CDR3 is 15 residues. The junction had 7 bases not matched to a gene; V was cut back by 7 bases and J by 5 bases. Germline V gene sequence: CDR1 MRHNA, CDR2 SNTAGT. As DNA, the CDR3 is TGTGCCAGCAAAGCTCGGACAGGGGGAACCGGGGAGCTGTTTTTT. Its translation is CASKARTGGTGELFF.

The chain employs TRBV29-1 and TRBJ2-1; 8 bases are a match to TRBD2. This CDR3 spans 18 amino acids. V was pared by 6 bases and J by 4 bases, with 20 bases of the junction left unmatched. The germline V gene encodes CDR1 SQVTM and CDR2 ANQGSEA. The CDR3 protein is CSVTSYIAGKGGYNEQFF. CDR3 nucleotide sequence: TGCAGCGTCACGTCTTATATAGCGGGAAAGGGTGGGTACAATGAGCAGTTCTTC.